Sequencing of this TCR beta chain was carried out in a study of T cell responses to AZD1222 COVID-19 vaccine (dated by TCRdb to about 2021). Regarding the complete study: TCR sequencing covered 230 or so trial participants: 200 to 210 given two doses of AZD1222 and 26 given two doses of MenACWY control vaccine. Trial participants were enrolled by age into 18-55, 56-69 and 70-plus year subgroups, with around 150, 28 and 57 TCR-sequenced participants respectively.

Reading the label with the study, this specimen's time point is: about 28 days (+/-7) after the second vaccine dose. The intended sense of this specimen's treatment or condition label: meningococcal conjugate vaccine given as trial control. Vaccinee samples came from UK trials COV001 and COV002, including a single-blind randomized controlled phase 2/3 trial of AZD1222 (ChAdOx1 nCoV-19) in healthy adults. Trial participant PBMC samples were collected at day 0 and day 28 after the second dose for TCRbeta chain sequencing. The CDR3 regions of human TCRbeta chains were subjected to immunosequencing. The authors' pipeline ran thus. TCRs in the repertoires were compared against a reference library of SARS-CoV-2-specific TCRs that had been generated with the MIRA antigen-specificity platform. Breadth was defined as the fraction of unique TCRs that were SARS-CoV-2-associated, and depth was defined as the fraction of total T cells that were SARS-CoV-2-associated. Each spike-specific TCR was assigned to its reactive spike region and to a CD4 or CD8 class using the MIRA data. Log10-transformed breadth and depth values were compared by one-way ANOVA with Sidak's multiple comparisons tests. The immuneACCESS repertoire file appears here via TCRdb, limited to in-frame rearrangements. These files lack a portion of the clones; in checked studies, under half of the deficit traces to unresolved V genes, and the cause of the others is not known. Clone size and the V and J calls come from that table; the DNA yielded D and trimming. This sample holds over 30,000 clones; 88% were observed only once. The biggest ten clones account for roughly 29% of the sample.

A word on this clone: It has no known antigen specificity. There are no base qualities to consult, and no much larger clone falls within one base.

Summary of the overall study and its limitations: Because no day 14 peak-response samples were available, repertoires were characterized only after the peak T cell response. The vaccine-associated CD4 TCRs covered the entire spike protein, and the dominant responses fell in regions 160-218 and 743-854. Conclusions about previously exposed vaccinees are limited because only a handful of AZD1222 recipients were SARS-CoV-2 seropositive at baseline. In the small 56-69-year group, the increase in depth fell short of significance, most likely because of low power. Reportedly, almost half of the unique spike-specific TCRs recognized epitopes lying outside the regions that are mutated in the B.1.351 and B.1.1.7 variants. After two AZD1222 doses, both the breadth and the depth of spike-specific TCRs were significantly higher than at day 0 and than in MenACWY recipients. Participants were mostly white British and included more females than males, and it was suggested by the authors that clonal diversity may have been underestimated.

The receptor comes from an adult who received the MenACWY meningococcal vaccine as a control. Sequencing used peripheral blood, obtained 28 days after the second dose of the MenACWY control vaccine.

The nucleotide sequence reads TGTGCCAGTAGTACATCCCCCCTCGGCTACGAGCAGTACTTC. Its coded protein is CASSTSPLGYEQYF. This receptor chain uses TRBV19 and TRBJ2-7; there is no confident call for the D gene. From cysteine to phenylalanine, the CDR3 is 14 amino acids long. This entry keeps only the CDR3 DNA: 42 bases, framed from base 1. Trimming at the junction amounts to 4 bases on V and 3 bases on J, and the germline ends lie 13 bases apart. From a lookup of the germline V gene (reference sequence), CDR1 and CDR2 are LNHDA and SQIVND.